A selection of T cell receptor beta chains follows, all from one sample in a study of T cell responses to AZD1222 COVID-19 vaccine. TCRdb's copy holds only in-frame clones and misses some; the assay was immunoSEQ multiplex PCR. The sample gives 90,000 to 150,000 clones, approximately 93% of which show up once; 4.5% is in the top ten. Specimen: peripheral blood, collected on day 0 of AZD1222 vaccination. The source of these receptors is an adult in good health. The CDR3 runs from the conserved cysteine through the conserved F or W. D genes are given only for firm matches. Only some rows state a clone size, as once, few, many or a class for expanded clones.

v_gene	abundance	d_gene	j_gene	len	CDR3aa	CDR3nt
TRBV6-5	.	TRBD1	TRBJ1-2	14	CASSMIRDSSSYTF	TGTGCCAGCAGTATGATCCGGGACAGTTCATCCTACACCTTC
TRBV4-3	once	TRBD1	TRBJ1-1	18	CASSQARRTGEMNTEAFF	TGCGCCAGCAGCCAAGCGAGACGTACAGGGGAAATGAACACTGAAGCTTTCTTT
TRBV27	once	.	TRBJ1-3	16	CASSLRPRGNGNTIYF	TGTGCCAGCAGTTTGCGCCCGAGAGGGAATGGAAACACCATATATTTT
TRBV9	.	.	TRBJ2-3	14	CASSLVSSTDTQYF	TGTGCCAGCAGCCTAGTATCCTCCACAGATACGCAGTATTTT
TRBV9	.	TRBD1	TRBJ1-5	14	CASSPTGTNQPQHF	TGTGCCAGCAGTCCGACAGGGACCAATCAGCCCCAGCATTTT
TRBV3-1/TRBV3-2	.	.	TRBJ2-2	15	CASSQIPGNTGELFF	TGTGCCAGCAGCCAAATCCCAGGAAACACCGGGGAGCTGTTTTTT
TRBV6-5	few	TRBD1	TRBJ1-4	14	CASSQGGSNEKLFF	TGTGCCAGCAGTCAGGGGGGATCTAATGAAAAACTGTTTTTT
TRBV6-5	.	TRBD1	TRBJ2-7	14	CASSLGQLSYEQYF	TGTGCCAGCAGCCTGGGACAGCTCTCCTACGAGCAGTACTTC
TRBV7-9	.	.	TRBJ1-2	16	CASSLRTALPQESYTF	TGTGCCAGCAGCTTGCGGACAGCCCTACCCCAAGAGAGCTACACCTTC
TRBV6-5	.	.	TRBJ1-2	12	CASIGGHGGYTF	TGTGCCAGCATCGGGGGCCACGGTGGCTACACCTTC
TRBV5-1	.	TRBD2	TRBJ2-2	17	CASSLIGLAMRTGELFF	TGCGCCAGCAGCTTGATTGGACTAGCGATGAGGACCGGGGAGCTGTTTTTT
TRBV6-2/TRBV6-3	.	TRBD2	TRBJ2-7	14	CASSYSGGGYEQYF	TGTGCCAGCAGTTACTCGGGCGGGGGCTACGAGCAGTACTTC
TRBV6-5	.	TRBD1	TRBJ2-7	13	CASRPDRDYEQYF	TGTGCCAGCAGACCCGACAGGGACTACGAGCAGTACTTC
TRBV7-2	.	.	TRBJ2-7	14	CASSLGTATYEQYF	TGTGCCAGCAGCTTAGGGACAGCCACCTACGAGCAGTACTTC
TRBV7-3	.	TRBD2	TRBJ2-5	15	CASSLLPGGGETQYF	TGTGCCAGCAGCTTATTACCGGGGGGTGGAGAGACCCAGTACTTC
TRBV19	.	.	TRBJ1-1	18	CASSIDRGHQGRQTEAFF	TGTGCCAGTAGTATAGATAGGGGCCATCAGGGGCGTCAAACTGAAGCTTTCTTT
TRBV6-6	.	.	TRBJ2-1	14	CASSYGGVYNEQFF	TGTGCCAGCAGTTACGGCGGGGTCTACAATGAGCAGTTCTTC
TRBV6-5	.	.	TRBJ1-2	15	CASRPDNKVSGGYTF	TGTGCCAGCAGACCTGACAATAAAGTGTCGGGTGGCTACACCTTC
TRBV7-3	few	TRBD1	TRBJ1-1	15	CASSLTGTANTEAFF	TGTGCCAGCAGCTTAACTGGGACAGCGAACACTGAAGCTTTCTTT
TRBV6-1	.	.	TRBJ2-7	18	CASSEAGGGRTGSYEQYF	TGTGCCAGCAGTGAAGCGGGCGGGGGTCGGACAGGCTCCTACGAGCAGTACTTC
TRBV6-4	.	.	TRBJ1-6	14	CASNHGTNNSPLHF	TGTGCCAGCAATCACGGGACAAATAATTCACCCCTCCACTTT
TRBV6-5	.	.	TRBJ2-6	14	CAITLSSGANVLTF	TGTGCCATCACCCTTTCCTCTGGGGCCAACGTCCTGACTTTC
TRBV5-1	.	TRBD1	TRBJ2-7	14	CASSSRDRSYEQYF	TGCGCCAGCAGCTCCCGGGACAGGTCCTACGAGCAGTACTTC
TRBV11-2	few	.	TRBJ2-1	14	CASSGSAGRNEQFF	TGTGCCAGCTCTGGTTCGGCAGGCCGTAATGAGCAGTTCTTC
TRBV30	few	.	TRBJ1-6	13	CAWSTQGNSPLHF	TGTGCCTGGAGTACCCAGGGAAATTCACCCCTCCACTTT
TRBV3-1/TRBV3-2	.	TRBD1	TRBJ1-6	13	CASSQGDRGALHF	TGTGCCAGCAGCCAAGGGGACAGGGGAGCCCTCCACTTT
TRBV19	.	TRBD1	TRBJ2-5	15	CASKDGQGGAETQYF	TGTGCCTCTAAGGACGGACAGGGAGGTGCTGAGACCCAGTACTTC
TRBV29-1	.	TRBD1	TRBJ1-5	16	CSVAIPGQGGSQPQHF	TGCAGCGTGGCTATCCCGGGACAGGGAGGGAGTCAGCCCCAGCATTTT